The sequence of this TCR beta chain was determined in a study of human T cells and chemical hapten exposure. Across the study: 2% DPC was applied to about 2 cm by about 2 cm of upper inner arm skin for sensitization.

Noted time point: pre-sensitization, week 0. Stated treatment: therapeutic diphenylcyclopropenone sensitization with weekly scalp DPC. Original analysis: Counts of TCRs in each sample centred on a median of 95,638 and extended from approximately 21,000 to 630,000. Via MiXCR, TCRdb re-called the RACE reads, giving one row per CDR3 protein. Here the V and J calls rest on TCRdb's processing, not on the authors' analysis. The table shows roughly 64,000 distinct CDR3 sequences, with about 11% occurring only once. CDR3 length: 14 residues. V was shortened by 5 bases and J by 1 base, with 11 bases between the two germline ends. Germline V gives CDR1 SGHTA, CDR2 FQGNSA. Many counts were recorded for this clonotype.

This specimen consisted of whole blood, obtained in connection with sensitization to the hapten diphenylcyclopropenone (DPC). This sequence was found in a woman aged 40 to 49 with alopecia areata. Some clones in this sample may be carry-over from other donors' samples. The chain carries TRBV7-2 and TRBJ2-5; the D is unclear. CDR3 residues: CASSDPGPQETQYF. The CDR3 DNA follows: TGTGCCAGCAGCGACCCGGGCCCCCAAGAGACCCAGTACTTC.